This is a list of T cell receptor beta chains from one sample in a study of immune evolution from preneoplasia to lung adenocarcinoma. Using immunoSEQ multiplex PCR, the repertoire was profiled, and TCRdb retains in-frame clones only, with some absent. The sample records approximately 12,000 clones, roughly 90% being singletons. Material: FFPE invasive lung adenocarcinoma tissue. Receptors were obtained from a person between 65 and 79 years old with invasive lung adenocarcinoma. CDR3s include the opening cysteine and the closing phenylalanine or tryptophan. A D gene is named only where the DNA matches it firmly.

v_call	d_call	j_call	cdr3_aa	cdr3_nt
TRBV19	TRBD1	TRBJ1-2	CASSSTGQGALGYTF	TGTGCCAGTAGTAGTACCGGACAGGGGGCGTTGGGCTACACCTTC
TRBV5-4	TRBD2	TRBJ2-7	CASSLTSGSSYEQYF	TGTGCCAGCAGCTTGACTAGCGGGAGCTCCTACGAGCAGTACTTC
TRBV28	TRBD2	TRBJ2-3	CASSRSGGGSDTQYF	TGTGCCAGCAGCCGTTCCGGCGGGGGATCAGATACGCAGTATTTT
TRBV18	TRBD1	TRBJ1-1	CASSATGDTEAFF	TGTGCCAGCTCAGCTACAGGGGACACTGAAGCTTTCTTT
TRBV7-7	TRBD2	TRBJ2-5	CASSLGLAVIQETQYF	TGTGCTAGCAGCCTGGGACTAGCGGTGATACAAGAGACCCAGTACTTC
TRBV5-1	-	TRBJ2-3	CASSLESLGGGGDTQYF	TGCGCCAGCAGCTTGGAATCCCTAGGGGGGGGAGGAGATACGCAGTATTTT
TRBV29-1	-	TRBJ2-2	CSVAGRLTGELFF	TGCAGCGTTGCGGGCCGCCTCACCGGGGAGCTGTTTTTT
TRBV5-1	TRBD1	TRBJ2-2	CASSADRVAGELFF	TGCGCCAGCAGCGCGGACAGGGTGGCCGGGGAGCTGTTTTTT
TRBV27	-	TRBJ2-3	CASSLSAGPGRTQYF	TGTGCCAGCAGTTTATCGGCAGGGCCCGGGCGGACGCAGTATTTT
TRBV4-1	TRBD1	TRBJ2-7	CASSQDPGDRGSARIDEQYF	TGCGCCAGCAGCCAAGATCCCGGGGACAGGGGATCGGCCCGTATTGACGAGCAGTACTTC
TRBV7-9	-	TRBJ2-7	CASSLDVSTQYF	TGTGCCAGCAGCTTAGATGTGTCCACGCAGTACTTC
TRBV9	-	TRBJ1-1	CASSVGSGRNTEAFF	TGTGCCAGCAGCGTAGGTTCGGGGCGAAACACTGAAGCTTTCTTT
TRBV6-1	-	TRBJ2-7	CASRWTPGHEQYF	TGTGCCAGCAGGTGGACACCTGGGCACGAGCAGTACTTC
TRBV28	-	TRBJ2-5	CASSNGARVGETQYF	TGTGCCAGCAGCAACGGGGCCAGGGTAGGAGAGACCCAGTACTTC
TRBV28	TRBD2	TRBJ2-7	CASSSPSGRTYEQYF	TGTGCCAGCAGTTCACCTAGCGGGCGGACCTACGAGCAGTACTTC
TRBV28	-	TRBJ2-5	CATATGETQYF	TGTGCCACCGCGACTGGGGAGACCCAGTACTTC
TRBV30	-	TRBJ2-7	CAWKGQGYEQYF	TGTGCCTGGAAGGGACAAGGCTACGAGCAGTACTTC
TRBV30	-	TRBJ2-7	CAWTREYEQYF	TGTGCCTGGACTAGAGAATACGAGCAGTACTTC
TRBV6-1	-	TRBJ2-2	CASSAPRGTGELFF	TGTGCCAGCAGTGCCCCAAGGGGCACCGGGGAGCTGTTTTTT
TRBV10-2	-	TRBJ1-5	CASRLGGQGNQPQHF	TGCGCCAGCAGACTTGGGGGGCAGGGCAATCAGCCCCAGCATTTT
TRBV6-5	-	TRBJ2-3	CASSPDSISTDTQYF	TGTGCCAGCAGTCCCGACAGTATTAGCACAGATACGCAGTATTTT
TRBV6-5	TRBD1	TRBJ1-2	CASTSGHRGNYGYTF	TGTGCCAGCACCTCGGGCCACAGGGGAAACTATGGCTACACCTTC
TRBV7-8	-	TRBJ1-4	CASSSATDEKLFF	TGTGCCAGCAGCTCGGCTACTGATGAAAAACTGTTTTTT
TRBV7-9	TRBD1	TRBJ1-4	CASSLQGAYEKLFF	TGTGCCAGCAGCTTACAGGGGGCGTATGAAAAACTGTTTTTT
TRBV2	-	TRBJ2-7	CASWEQGLAPYEQYF	TGTGCCAGCTGGGAACAGGGCCTAGCGCCCTACGAGCAGTACTTC
TRBV25-1	-	TRBJ2-5	CASSEYGSLQETQYF	TGTGCCAGCAGTGAATACGGCAGTCTACAAGAGACCCAGTACTTC
TRBV19	-	TRBJ2-2	CASSRVRTLNTGELFF	TGTGCCAGTAGCCGAGTTCGAACCCTGAACACCGGGGAGCTGTTTTTT
TRBV9	-	TRBJ1-2	CASSASRQSGYTF	TGTGCCAGCAGCGCATCTAGACAGAGTGGCTACACCTTC